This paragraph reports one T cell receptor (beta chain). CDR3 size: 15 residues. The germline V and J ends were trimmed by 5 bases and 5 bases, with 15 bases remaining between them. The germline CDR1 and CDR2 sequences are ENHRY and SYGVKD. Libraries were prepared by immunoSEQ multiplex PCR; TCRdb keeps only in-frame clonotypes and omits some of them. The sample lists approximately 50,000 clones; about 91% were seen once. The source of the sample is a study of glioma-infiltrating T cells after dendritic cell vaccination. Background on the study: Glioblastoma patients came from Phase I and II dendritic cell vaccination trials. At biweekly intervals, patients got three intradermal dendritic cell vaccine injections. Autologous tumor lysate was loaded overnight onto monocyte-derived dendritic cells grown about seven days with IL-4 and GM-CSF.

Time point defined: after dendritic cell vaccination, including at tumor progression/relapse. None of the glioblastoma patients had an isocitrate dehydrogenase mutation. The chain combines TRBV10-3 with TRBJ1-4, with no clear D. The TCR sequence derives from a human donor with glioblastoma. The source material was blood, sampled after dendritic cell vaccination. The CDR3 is CAISRLLGKNEKLFF. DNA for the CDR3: TGTGCCATCAGTCGTCTGCTAGGTAAAAATGAAAAACTGTTTTTT.